This T cell receptor (beta chain) was recovered during a study of response to subunit inactivated influenza vaccine. V was trimmed by 8 bases and J by 1 base, leaving 10 bases between them. Germline CDR1 SNHLY, CDR2 FYNNEI. The CDR3 sequence is 13 residues long. This clonotype showed up just a few times. One entry per CDR3 protein, called by TCRdb with MiXCR from the RT-PCR reads. The sample has about 570,000 distinct CDR3 sequences; 10% to 12% are singletons. The sample also formed part of further work on T cells expressing NK-cell markers. As that study records: In generating TCR beta cDNA, 5'RACE template switching with UMIs was used. In a handful of donors, these clonotypes also led the CD3+CD56-NKG2C+ fraction.

The receptor comes from a man aged 50-59 years who received an inactivated influenza vaccine. Material: PBMCs from blood, obtained on the day of vaccination. The chain couples TRBV2 to TRBJ2-3; D perhaps matches TRBD2 (7 bases). The CDR3 DNA reads TGTGCCAGCGGGGGGGCCCGCACAGATACGCAGTATTTT. This codes for CASGGARTDTQYF.